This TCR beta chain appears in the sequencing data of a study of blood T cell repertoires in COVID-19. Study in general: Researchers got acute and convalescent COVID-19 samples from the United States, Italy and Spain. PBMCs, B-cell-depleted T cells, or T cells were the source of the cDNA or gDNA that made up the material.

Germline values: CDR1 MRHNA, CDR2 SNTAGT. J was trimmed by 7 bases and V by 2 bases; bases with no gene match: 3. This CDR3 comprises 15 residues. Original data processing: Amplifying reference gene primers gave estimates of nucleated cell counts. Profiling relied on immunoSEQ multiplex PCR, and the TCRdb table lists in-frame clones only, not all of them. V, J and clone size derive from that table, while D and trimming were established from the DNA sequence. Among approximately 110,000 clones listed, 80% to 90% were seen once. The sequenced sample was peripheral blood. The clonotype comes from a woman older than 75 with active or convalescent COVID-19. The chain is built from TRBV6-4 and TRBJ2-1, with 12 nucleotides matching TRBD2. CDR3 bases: TGTGCCAGCAGTGACAGACTAGCGGGAGCGAATGAGCAGTTCTTC. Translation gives CASSDRLAGANEQFF.